This T cell receptor (beta chain) originates from a study of cytomegalovirus exposure and HLA in healthy donors. The CDR3 sequence is 15 residues long. Trimming removed 5 bases at V and 4 bases at J, with 17 bases between. CDR1 and CDR2 (germline): MDHEN, SYDVKM. Amplification used 60 Vbeta primers and 13 Jbeta primers. Repertoires were generated with immunoSEQ multiplex PCR, while TCRdb's copy carries only in-frame clones and drops some. The sample holds under 100,000 clones, over 9.5% seen once. This sequence joins TRBV28 and TRBJ1-2, with a tentative D call TRBD1 (6 bases). The source material was PBMCs. The clonotype comes from a man between 60 and 75 years old in good health and CMV-seropositive. CDR3 sequence reads: CASSLSRGAPYGYTF. In DNA form, the CDR3 reads TGTGCCAGCAGTCTCTCCAGGGGCGCCCCCTATGGCTACACCTTC.